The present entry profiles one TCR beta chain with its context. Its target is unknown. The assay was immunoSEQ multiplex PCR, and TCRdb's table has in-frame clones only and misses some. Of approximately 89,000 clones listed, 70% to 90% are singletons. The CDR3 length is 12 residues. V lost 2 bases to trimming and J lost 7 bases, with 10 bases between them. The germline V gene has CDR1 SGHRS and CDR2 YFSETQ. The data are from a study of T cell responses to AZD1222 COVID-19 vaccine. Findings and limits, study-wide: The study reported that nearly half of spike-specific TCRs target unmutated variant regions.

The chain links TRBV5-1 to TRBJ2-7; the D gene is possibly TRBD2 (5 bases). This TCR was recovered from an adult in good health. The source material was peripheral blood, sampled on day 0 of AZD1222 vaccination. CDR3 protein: CASSLNRGEQYF. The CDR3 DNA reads TGCGCCAGCAGCTTAAACCGAGGGGAGCAGTACTTC.